This T cell receptor beta chain originates from a study of blood T cell repertoires in COVID-19. Study at large: Sites in the United States, Italy and Spain provided acute and convalescent COVID-19 samples. Sample material is recorded as cDNA or gDNA derived from T cells, B-cell-depleted T cells, or PBMCs.

In the study's own analysis: By means of reference gene primer amplification, nucleated cell counts were estimated. The data were produced by immunoSEQ multiplex PCR, yet TCRdb's version contains in-frame clones alone and is incomplete. V and J calls plus clone size are reproduced from that table; the DNA served to infer D and trimming. Of about 170,000 clones listed, around 89% are singletons. The V and J ends lost 5 bases and 1 base respectively, with 21 bases between them. CDR1 is SGDLS, CDR2 YYNGEE, per germline. The CDR3 contains 17 residues. The chain carries TRBV9 and TRBJ1-2; D unresolved. The receptor comes from a man over 45 who had recovered from COVID-19. Sequencing used peripheral blood. CDR3 nucleotide sequence: TGTGCCAGCAGTTACAACCGGGATCAGGCCAATAACTATGGCTACACCTTC. This gives the protein CASSYNRDQANNYGYTF. Complete variable domain (other parts from reference TRBV9 and TRBJ1-2): DSGVTQTPKHLITATGQRVTLRCSPRSGDLSVYWYQQSLDQGLQFLIQYYNGEERAKGNILERFSAQQFPDLHSELNLSSLELGDSALYFCASSYNRDQANNYGYTFGSGTRLTVV.